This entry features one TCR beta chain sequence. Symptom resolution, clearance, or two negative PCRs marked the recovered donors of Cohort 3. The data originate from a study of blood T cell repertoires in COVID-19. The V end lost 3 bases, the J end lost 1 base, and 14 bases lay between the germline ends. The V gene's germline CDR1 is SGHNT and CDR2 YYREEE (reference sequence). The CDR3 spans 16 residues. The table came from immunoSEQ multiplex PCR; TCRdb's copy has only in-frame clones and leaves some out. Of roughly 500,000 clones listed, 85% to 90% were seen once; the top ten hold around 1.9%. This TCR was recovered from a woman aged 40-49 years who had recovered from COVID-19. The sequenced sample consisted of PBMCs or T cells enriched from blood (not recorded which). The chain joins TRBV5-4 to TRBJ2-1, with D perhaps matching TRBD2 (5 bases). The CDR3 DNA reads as TGTGCCAGCAGCTCGGGGTCCCGGACGTCCTACAATGAGCAGTTCTTC. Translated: CASSSGSRTSYNEQFF. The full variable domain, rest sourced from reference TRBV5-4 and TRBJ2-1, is ETGVTQSPTHLIKTRGQQVTLRCSSQSGHNTVSWYQQALGQGPQFIFQYYREEENGRGNFPPRFSGLQFPNYSSELNVNALELDDSALYLCASSSGSRTSYNEQFFGPGTRLTVL.